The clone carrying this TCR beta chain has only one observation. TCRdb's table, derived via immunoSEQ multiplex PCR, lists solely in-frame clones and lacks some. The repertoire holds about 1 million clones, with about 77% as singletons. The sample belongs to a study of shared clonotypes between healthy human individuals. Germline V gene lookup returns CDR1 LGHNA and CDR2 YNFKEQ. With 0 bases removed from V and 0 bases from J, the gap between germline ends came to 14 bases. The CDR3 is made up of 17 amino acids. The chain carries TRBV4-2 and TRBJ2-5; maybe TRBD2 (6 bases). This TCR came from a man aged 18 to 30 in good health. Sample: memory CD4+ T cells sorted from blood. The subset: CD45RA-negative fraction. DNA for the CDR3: TGTGCCAGCAGCCAAGATTATCCTGGGGGGAACCAAGAGACCCAGTACTTC. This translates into CASSQDYPGGNQETQYF.